One and the same sample provided the 14 T cell receptor beta chains below, sequenced in a study of cytomegalovirus exposure and HLA in healthy donors. The primer mix had 60 Vbeta and 13 Jbeta primers. Repertoires were generated with immunoSEQ multiplex PCR, while TCRdb's copy carries only in-frame clones and drops some. Found here are approximately 190,000 clones, 84% of them singletons; the top ten hold around 0.26%. The material sequenced was PBMCs. The receptors derive from a boy aged 5-17 years in good health and CMV-seronegative.

This clone was picked up a small number of times. The chain is built from TRBV7-9 and TRBJ1-1; tentatively, D is TRBD1 (6 bases). Trimming removed 4 bases at V and 5 bases at J, with 17 bases between. The CDR3 extends over 15 amino acids. The germline V gene has CDR1 SEHNR and CDR2 FQNEAQ (reference sequence). CDR3 nucleotide sequence: TGTGCCAGCAGCTGGCCCAGAACAGGGTATACTGAAGCTTTCTTT. It is translated as CASSWPRTGYTEAFF.

The CDR3 loop is CASGTGTAYQETQYF. The CDR3 DNA is TGTGCCAGTGGAACCGGGACAGCGTACCAAGAGACCCAGTACTTC. This sequence joins TRBV19 and TRBJ2-5; 7 bases agree with TRBD1. After removal of 8 bases from V and 0 bases from J, the junction contained 9 bases not matched to a gene. Per the germline V gene, CDR1 is LNHDA and CDR2 is SQIVND (reference sequence). This CDR3 has 15 residues.

V is TRBV5-1 and J is TRBJ2-6; 10 nucleotides line up with TRBD1. The germline V gene encodes CDR1 SGHRS and CDR2 YFSETQ. The J segment lost 0 bases and the V segment lost 1 base, leaving 7 bases of the junction unmatched. This CDR3 has 19 amino acids. In DNA form, the CDR3 reads TGCGCCAGCAGCTTGTACGGACAGGGGGTCCTCTCTGGGGCCAACGTCCTGACTTTC. Translating gives CASSLYGQGVLSGANVLTF.

The V gene is TRBV19, the J gene TRBJ1-2; 7 nucleotides align to TRBD1. The trim removed 7 bases at V and 8 bases at J, leaving 10 bases unmatched. The CDR3 is 13 amino acids. In germline, CDR1 is LNHDA, CDR2 SQIVND (reference sequence). The CDR3 region has the DNA TGTGCCAGTACTTCGACAGGGCGGCAAGGCTACACCTTC. It encodes CASTSTGRQGYTF.

J is TRBJ1-1 and V is TRBV2; TRBD1 aligns across 7 bases. The trim removed 3 bases at V and 3 bases at J, leaving 10 bases unmatched. The CDR3 totals 16 residues. The germline V gene has CDR1 SNHLY and CDR2 FYNNEI. DNA for the CDR3: TGTGCCAGCAGTGACGTCCGGGACAGTCGATACACTGAAGCTTTCTTT. The encoded protein is CASSDVRDSRYTEAFF.

This sequence joins TRBV9 and TRBJ2-7, with no clear D. Germline loops: CDR1 SGDLS, CDR2 YYNGEE. This CDR3 has 13 amino acids. The ends were cut back, 0 bases at V and 7 bases at J, with 11 bases in the middle. The CDR3 sequence is CASSVAGGWEQYF. The CDR3 DNA is TGTGCCAGCAGCGTAGCAGGTGGGTGGGAGCAGTACTTC.

The chain recombines TRBV7-2 with TRBJ2-7; D is ambiguous. Trimming pared 7 bases from V and 0 bases from J, leaving 13 bases between. The CDR3 covers 14 residues. Per the germline V gene, CDR1 is SGHTA and CDR2 is FQGNSA. The CDR3: CASTPLQSSYEQYF. The CDR3 region has the DNA TGTGCCAGCACCCCTTTACAAAGCTCCTACGAGCAGTACTTC.

V and J are TRBV6-5 and TRBJ2-1, with D perhaps matching TRBD2 (7 bases). The CDR3 contains 14 residues. Deletions cut 7 bases from V and 5 bases from J, with 15 bases between. The germline V gene has CDR1 MNHEY and CDR2 SVGAGI. The CDR3 sequence is CASNRGGRDNEQFF. The CDR3 nucleotides read TGTGCCAGCAATAGGGGGGGTCGGGACAATGAGCAGTTCTTC.

This rearrangement joins TRBV5-4 to TRBJ2-7; TRBD1 matches at 8 bases. Germline V gene lookup returns CDR1 SGHNT and CDR2 YYREEE (reference sequence). Trimming at V came to 4 bases and at J to 3 bases, leaving 3 bases not matched to a gene. This CDR3 region has 13 residues. The CDR3 loop reads CASSHRGDYEQYF. DNA for the CDR3: TGTGCCAGCAGCCACAGGGGGGACTACGAGCAGTACTTC.

The chain is built from TRBV27 and TRBJ1-3, with 7 bases lining up with TRBD1. V was clipped by 5 bases and J by 0 bases; unmatched bases: 4. From germline, CDR1 is MNHEY and CDR2 SMNVEV (reference sequence). This CDR3 spans 15 amino acids. CDR3 residues: CASSPGDSSGNTIYF. CDR3 DNA: TGTGCCAGCAGTCCGGGGGACAGCTCTGGAAACACCATATATTTT.

This chain uses TRBV4-1 with TRBJ1-1; D ambiguous. Trimming removed 2 bases from V and 11 bases from J, with 21 bases in between. In germline, CDR1 is MGHRA, CDR2 YSYEKL. This CDR3 has 15 amino acids. CDR3 nucleotides: TGCGCCAGCAGCCAACCCGGGCTACGGGGATTCGGGGCTTTCTTT. Protein sequence: CASSQPGLRGFGAFF.

This sequence joins TRBV2 and TRBJ2-7, with D possibly matching TRBD1 (5 bases). Germline lookup yields CDR1 SNHLY and CDR2 FYNNEI. The V end lost 7 bases, the J end lost 0 bases, and 13 bases lay between the germline ends. This CDR3 is 14 amino acids long. The CDR3 reads CASKLGASSYEQYF. CDR3 sequence (DNA): TGTGCCAGCAAGTTAGGGGCGAGCTCCTACGAGCAGTACTTC.

CDR3 sequence: CASTLGTSGSNEQFF. The CDR3 DNA reads TGTGCCAGTACCTTGGGGACTAGCGGGAGCAATGAGCAGTTCTTC. V gene TRBV19 combines with J gene TRBJ2-1; 14 nucleotides line up with TRBD2. Trimming removed 7 bases from V and 6 bases from J; junction bases left unmatched: 5. CDR1 and CDR2 from the germline V gene are LNHDA and SQIVND (reference sequence). This CDR3 comprises 15 residues. Full variable domain (remainder filled in from reference TRBV19 and TRBJ2-1): DGGITQSPKYLFRKEGQNVTLSCEQNLNHDAMYWYRQDPGQGLRLIYYSQIVNDFQKGDIAEGYSVSREKKESFPLTVTSAQKNPTAFYLCASTLGTSGSNEQFFGPGTRLTVL.

As regards this clone: Germline and junction disagree at one end, which may indicate a read error. The CDR3 spells CSSSAPGAPGVYGYTF. CDR3 coding DNA: TGTTCCAGCAGCGCCCCCGGGGCCCCGGGAGTCTATGGCTACACCTTC. The chain links TRBV7-9 to TRBJ1-2; a possible D gene is TRBD1 (5 bases). CDR1 SEHNR and CDR2 FQNEAQ come from the germline V gene (reference sequence). The CDR3 is 16 residues long. The complete variable domain, with remaining parts taken from reference TRBV7-9 and TRBJ1-2, reads DTGVSQNPRHKITKRGQNVTFRCDPISEHNRLYWYRQTLGQGPEFLTYFQNEAQLEKSRLLSDRFSAERPKGSFSTLEIQRTEQGDSAMYLCSSSAPGAPGVYGYTFGSGTRLTVV.